This record covers a single TCR beta chain. The data belong to a study of blood T cell repertoires in COVID-19. Study context: Material from acute and convalescent COVID-19 was sourced from the United States, Italy and Spain. Sample material is recorded as cDNA or gDNA derived from T cells, B-cell-depleted T cells, or PBMCs.

The CDR3 is 15 residues long. Losses at the gene ends were 5 bases for V and 6 bases for J; bases not matched to a gene: 13. Germline-derived CDR1 and CDR2 are MNHEY and SMNVEV (reference sequence). Original analysis: The authors estimated nucleated cell counts from reference gene primer amplification. The method was immunoSEQ multiplex PCR; TCRdb's version includes in-frame clones alone and lacks a portion of them. V and J calls and clone size are given by that table; D and trimming were obtained from the DNA. Altogether about 310,000 clones are present, around 87% being singletons, with the ten largest covering about 1.2%.

The sample consisted of peripheral blood. This TCR derives from a man between 65 and 85 years old with acute or convalescent COVID-19. The chain employs TRBV27 and TRBJ2-7; TRBD2 matches 7 bases. CDR3 sequence: CASSTLASPLGEQYF. CDR3 coding DNA: TGTGCCAGCAGTACACTAGCGAGCCCCCTGGGCGAGCAGTACTTC.